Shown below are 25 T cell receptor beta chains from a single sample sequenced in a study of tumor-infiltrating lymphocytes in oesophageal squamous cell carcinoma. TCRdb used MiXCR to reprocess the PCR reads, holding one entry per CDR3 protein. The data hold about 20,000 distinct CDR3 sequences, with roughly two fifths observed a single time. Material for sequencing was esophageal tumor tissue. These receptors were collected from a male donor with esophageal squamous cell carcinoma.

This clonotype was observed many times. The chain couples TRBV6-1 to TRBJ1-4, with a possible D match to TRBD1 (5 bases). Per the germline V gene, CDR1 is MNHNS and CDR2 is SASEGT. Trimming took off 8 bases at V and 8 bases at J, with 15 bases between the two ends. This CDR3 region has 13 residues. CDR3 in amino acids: CASSGRGGEKLFF. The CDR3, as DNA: TGTGCCAGCTCAGGGCGAGGTGGGGAAAAACTGTTTTTT.

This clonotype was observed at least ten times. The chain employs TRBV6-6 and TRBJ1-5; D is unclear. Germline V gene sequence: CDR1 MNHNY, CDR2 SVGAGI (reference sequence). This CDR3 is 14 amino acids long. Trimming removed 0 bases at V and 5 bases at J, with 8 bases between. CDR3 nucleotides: TGTGCCAGCAGTTACTCCCCAGAATATCAGCCCCAGCATTTT. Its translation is CASSYSPEYQPQHF.

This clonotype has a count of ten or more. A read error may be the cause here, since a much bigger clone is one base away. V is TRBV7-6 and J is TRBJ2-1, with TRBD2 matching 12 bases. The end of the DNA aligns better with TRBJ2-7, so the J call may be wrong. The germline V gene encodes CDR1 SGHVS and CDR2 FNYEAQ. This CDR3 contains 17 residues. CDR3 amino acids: CASSYTSGGWSYNEQYF. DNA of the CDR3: TGTGCCAGCAGCTATACTAGCGGGGGGTGGTCCTACAATGAGCAGTACTTC.

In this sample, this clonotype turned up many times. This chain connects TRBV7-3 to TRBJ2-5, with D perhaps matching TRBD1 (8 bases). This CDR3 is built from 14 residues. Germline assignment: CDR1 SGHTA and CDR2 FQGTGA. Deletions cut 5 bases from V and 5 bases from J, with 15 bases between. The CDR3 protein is CASSPRGRGETQYF. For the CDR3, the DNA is TGTGCCAGCAGCCCCAGGGGGCGGGGGGAGACCCAGTACTTC.

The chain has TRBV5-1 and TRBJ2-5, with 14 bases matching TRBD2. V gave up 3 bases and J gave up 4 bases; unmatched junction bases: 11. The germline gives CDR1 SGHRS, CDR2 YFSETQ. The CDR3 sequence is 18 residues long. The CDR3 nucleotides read TGCGCCAGCAGCTCGATGGGACTAGCGGGAGAAGTGGGAGAGACCCAGTACTTC. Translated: CASSSMGLAGEVGETQYF.

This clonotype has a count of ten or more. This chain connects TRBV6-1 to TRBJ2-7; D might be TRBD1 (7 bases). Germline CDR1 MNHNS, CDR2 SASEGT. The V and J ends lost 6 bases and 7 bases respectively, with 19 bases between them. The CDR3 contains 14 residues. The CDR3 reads CASRYTGAGGEQYF. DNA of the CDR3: TGTGCCAGCAGATATACAGGGGCCGGGGGAGAGCAGTACTTC.

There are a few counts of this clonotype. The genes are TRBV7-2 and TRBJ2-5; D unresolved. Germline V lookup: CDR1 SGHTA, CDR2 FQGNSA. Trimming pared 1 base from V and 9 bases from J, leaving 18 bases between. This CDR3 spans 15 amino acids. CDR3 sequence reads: CASSLGLTLTLAQYF. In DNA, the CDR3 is TGTGCCAGCAGCTTAGGGTTGACCCTAACCTTGGCCCAGTACTTC.

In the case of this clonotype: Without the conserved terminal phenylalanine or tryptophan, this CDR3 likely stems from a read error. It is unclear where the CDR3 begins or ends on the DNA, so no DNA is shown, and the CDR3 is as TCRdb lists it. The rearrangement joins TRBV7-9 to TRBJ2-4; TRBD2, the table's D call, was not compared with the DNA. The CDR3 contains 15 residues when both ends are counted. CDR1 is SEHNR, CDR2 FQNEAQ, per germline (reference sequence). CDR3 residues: CASSLGGGEQMSSTS.

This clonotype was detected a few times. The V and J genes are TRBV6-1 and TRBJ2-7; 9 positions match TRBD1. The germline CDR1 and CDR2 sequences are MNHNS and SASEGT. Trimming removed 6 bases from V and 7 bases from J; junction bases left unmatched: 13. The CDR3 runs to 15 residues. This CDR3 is CASRPGQGPYNEQYF. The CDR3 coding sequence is TGTGCCAGCAGGCCGGGACAGGGCCCTTACAATGAGCAGTACTTC.

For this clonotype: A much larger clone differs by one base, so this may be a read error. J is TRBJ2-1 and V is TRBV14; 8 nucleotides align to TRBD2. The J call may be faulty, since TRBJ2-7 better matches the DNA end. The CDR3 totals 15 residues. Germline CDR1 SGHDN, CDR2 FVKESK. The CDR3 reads CASSQWTSSYNEQYF. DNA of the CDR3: TGTGCCAGCAGCCAATGGACTAGCTCCTACAATGAGCAGTACTTC.

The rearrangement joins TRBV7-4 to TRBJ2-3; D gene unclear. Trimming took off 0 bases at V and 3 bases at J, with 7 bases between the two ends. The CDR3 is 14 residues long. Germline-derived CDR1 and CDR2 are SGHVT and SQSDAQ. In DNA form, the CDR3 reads TGTGCCAGCAGCTTAGCGGCAAATACAGATACGCAGTATTTT. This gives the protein CASSLAANTDTQYF. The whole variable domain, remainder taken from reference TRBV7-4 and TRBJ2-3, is GAGVSQSPRYKVAKRGRDVALRCDSISGHVTLYWYRQTLGQGSEVLTYSQSDAQRDKSGRPSGRFSAERPERSVSTLKIQRTEQGDSAVYLCASSLAANTDTQYFGPGTRLTVL.

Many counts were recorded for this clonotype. CDR3 nucleotide sequence: TGCGCCAGCAGCCAGGATCCCGGGCCAAGCTCTGGGGCCAACGTCCTGACTTTC. It codes for CASSQDPGPSSGANVLTF. This sequence joins TRBV4-1 and TRBJ2-6; D gene unclear. The CDR3 runs to 18 residues. Per germline, CDR1 MGHRA and CDR2 YSYEKL. The V end was cut by 3 bases, the J end by 0 bases, with 15 bases between.

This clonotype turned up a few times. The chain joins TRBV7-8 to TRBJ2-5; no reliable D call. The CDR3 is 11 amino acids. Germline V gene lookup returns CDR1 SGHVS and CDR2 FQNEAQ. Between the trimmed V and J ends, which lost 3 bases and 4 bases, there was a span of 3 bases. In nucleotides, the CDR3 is TGTGCCAGCAGCTTTACAGAGACCCAGTACTTC. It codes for CASSFTETQYF.

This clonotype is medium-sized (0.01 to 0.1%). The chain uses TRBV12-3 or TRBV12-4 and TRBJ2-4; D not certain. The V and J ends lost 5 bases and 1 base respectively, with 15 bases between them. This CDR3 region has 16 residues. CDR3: CASSRPGGAAKNIQYF. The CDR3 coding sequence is TGTGCCAGCAGTAGACCCGGTGGAGCGGCCAAAAACATTCAGTACTTC.

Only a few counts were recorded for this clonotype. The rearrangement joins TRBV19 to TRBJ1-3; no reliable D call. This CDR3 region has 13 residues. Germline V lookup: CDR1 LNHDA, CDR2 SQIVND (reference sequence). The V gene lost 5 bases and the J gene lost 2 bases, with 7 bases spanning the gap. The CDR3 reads CASSLRAGNTIYF. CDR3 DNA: TGTGCCAGTAGTCTCCGGGCTGGAAACACCATATATTTT. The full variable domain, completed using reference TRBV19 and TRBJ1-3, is DGGITQSPKYLFRKEGQNVTLSCEQNLNHDAMYWYRQDPGQGLRLIYYSQIVNDFQKGDIAEGYSVSREKKESFPLTVTSAQKNPTAFYLCASSLRAGNTIYFGEGSWLTVV.

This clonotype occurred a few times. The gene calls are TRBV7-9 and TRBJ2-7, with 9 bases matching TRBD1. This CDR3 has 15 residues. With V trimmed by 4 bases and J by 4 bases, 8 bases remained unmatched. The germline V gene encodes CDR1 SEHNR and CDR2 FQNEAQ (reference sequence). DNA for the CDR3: TGTGCCAGCAGCTCCTCCGGGACAGGGAGTTACGAGCAGTACTTC. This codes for CASSSSGTGSYEQYF.

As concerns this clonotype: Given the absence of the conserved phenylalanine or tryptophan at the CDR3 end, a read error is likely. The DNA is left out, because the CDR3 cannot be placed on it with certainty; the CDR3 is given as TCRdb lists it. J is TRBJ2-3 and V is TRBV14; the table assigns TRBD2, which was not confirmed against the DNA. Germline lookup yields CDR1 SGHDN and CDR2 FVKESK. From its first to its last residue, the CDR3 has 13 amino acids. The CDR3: CASSLGYEQYFGP.

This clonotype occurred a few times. The CDR3 DNA sequence: TGTGCCAGCAGCTTACTAGGGCACGGCGGGTACAATGAGCAGTTCTTC. It encodes CASSLLGHGGYNEQFF. The chain has TRBV7-2 and TRBJ2-1; a possible D gene is TRBD2 (5 bases). Per germline, CDR1 SGHTA and CDR2 FQGNSA. Trimming removed 2 bases from V and 4 bases from J, with 15 bases in between. The CDR3 runs to 16 residues.

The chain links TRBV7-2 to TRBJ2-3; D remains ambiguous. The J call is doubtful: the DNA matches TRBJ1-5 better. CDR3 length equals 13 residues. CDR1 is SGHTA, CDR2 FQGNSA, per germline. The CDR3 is CASSPDVHQPQHF. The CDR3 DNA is TGTGCCAGCAGCCCAGACGTGCATCAGCCCCAGCATTTT.

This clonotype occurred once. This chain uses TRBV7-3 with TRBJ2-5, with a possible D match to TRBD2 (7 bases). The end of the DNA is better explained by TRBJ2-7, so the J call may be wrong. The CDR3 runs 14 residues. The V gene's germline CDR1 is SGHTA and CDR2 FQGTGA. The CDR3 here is CASSKQGGPYEQYF. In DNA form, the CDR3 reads TGTGCCAGCAGCAAACAGGGAGGGCCCTACGAGCAGTACTTC.

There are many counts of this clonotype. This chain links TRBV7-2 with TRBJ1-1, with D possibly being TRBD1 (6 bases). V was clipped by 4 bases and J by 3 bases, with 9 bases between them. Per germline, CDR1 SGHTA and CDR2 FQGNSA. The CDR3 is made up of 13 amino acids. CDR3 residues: CASSWQGYTEAFF. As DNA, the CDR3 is TGTGCCAGCAGCTGGCAGGGGTACACTGAAGCTTTCTTT. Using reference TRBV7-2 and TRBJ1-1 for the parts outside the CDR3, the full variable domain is GAGVSQSPSNKVTEKGKDVELRCDPISGHTALYWYRQSLGQGLEFLIYFQGNSAPDKSGLPSDRFSAERTGGSVSTLTIQRTQQEDSAVYLCASSWQGYTEAFFGQGTRLTVV.

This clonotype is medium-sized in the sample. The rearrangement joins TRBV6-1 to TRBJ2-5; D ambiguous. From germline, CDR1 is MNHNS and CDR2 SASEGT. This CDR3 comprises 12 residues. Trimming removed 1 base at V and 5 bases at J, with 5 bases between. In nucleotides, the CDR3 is TGTGCCAGCAGTGAAGATCTGGAGACCCAGTACTTC. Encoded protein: CASSEDLETQYF.

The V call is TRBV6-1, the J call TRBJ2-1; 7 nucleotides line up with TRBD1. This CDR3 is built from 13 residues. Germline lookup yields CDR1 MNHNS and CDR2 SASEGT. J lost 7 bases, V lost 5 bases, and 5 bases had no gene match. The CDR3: CASSTNRGNEQFF. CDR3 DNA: TGTGCCAGCAGTACCAACAGGGGAAATGAGCAGTTCTTC.

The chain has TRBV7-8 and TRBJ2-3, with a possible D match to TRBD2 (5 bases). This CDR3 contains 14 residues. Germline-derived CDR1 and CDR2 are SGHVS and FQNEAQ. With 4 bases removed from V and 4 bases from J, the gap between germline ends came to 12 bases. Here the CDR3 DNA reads TGTGCCAGCAGCTCACCTAGCTTGGCAGATACGCAGTATTTT. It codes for CASSSPSLADTQYF.

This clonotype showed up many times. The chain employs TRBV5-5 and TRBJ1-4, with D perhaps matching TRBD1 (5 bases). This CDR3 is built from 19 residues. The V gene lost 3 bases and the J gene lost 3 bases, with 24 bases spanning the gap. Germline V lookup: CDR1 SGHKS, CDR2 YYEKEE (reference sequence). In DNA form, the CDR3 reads TGTGCCAGCAGCTACATTGGGGGTCAAGGGGCCGGGGCTAATGAAAAACTGTTTTTT. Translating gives CASSYIGGQGAGANEKLFF.